Presented here are 21 T cell receptor beta chains from one specimen sequenced in a study of blood T cell repertoires in COVID-19. Measured with immunoSEQ multiplex PCR; TCRdb has only the in-frame clones, and not every one. Of 70,000 to 75,000 clones detected, about nine tenths appear once; the ten largest clones hold 5.1%. Sequenced material: peripheral blood. The source is a woman younger than 35 with acute or convalescent COVID-19.

The CDR3 is CSASMGGGQPQHF. The CDR3 DNA sequence: TGCAGTGCTAGTATGGGAGGCGGTCAGCCCCAGCATTTT. The chain recombines TRBV20-1 with TRBJ1-5; D not certain. Germline V CDR1 and CDR2: DFQATT, SNEGSKA (reference sequence). This CDR3 is built from 13 residues. V dropped 3 bases and J dropped 6 bases, with 12 bases sitting between them.

J is TRBJ1-1 and V is TRBV30; D possibly corresponds to TRBD1 (6 bases). Germline-derived CDR1 and CDR2 are GTSNPN and SVGIG (reference sequence). With 3 bases removed from V and 2 bases from J, the gap between germline ends came to 25 bases. CDR3 length equals 18 residues. The CDR3 nucleotides are TGTGCCTGGAGAGGGGGACAACTCAAATCTTCCCCCAACACTGAAGCTTTCTTT. Translation: CAWRGGQLKSSPNTEAFF.

This sequence joins TRBV3-1 (or the pseudogene TRBV3-2) and TRBJ1-3, with 10 bases fitting TRBD1. The length of the CDR3 is 18 residues. CDR1 is LGHDT and CDR2 is YNNKEL in the germline V gene (reference sequence). Germline trimming cut 3 bases from V and 1 base from J; bases unmatched to any gene: 9. The CDR3 coding sequence is TGTGCCAGCAGCCAGTTGACAGGGGGCCATGGGTCTGGAAACACCATATATTTT. Its protein is CASSQLTGGHGSGNTIYF.

This chain links TRBV11-2 with TRBJ2-3; 14 bases align to TRBD2. Germline trimming cut 5 bases from V and 4 bases from J; bases unmatched to any gene: 5. This CDR3 has 16 residues. Germline values: CDR1 SGHAT, CDR2 FQNNGV. CDR3 in DNA: TGTGCCAGCAGCCCCGGGACTAGCGGGGGAGCAGATACGCAGTATTTT. Translation: CASSPGTSGGADTQYF.

This clone was detected once. V and J are TRBV20-1 and TRBJ2-1, with 7 bases aligning to TRBD2. Germline V gene data show CDR1 as DFQATT and CDR2 as SNEGSKA (reference sequence). Trimming removed 4 bases from V and 14 bases from J; junction bases left unmatched: 8. CDR3 size: 11 residues. Here the CDR3 DNA reads TGCAGTGCTAAGCGGCTAGCGGAGAAGTTCTTC. Amino acid sequence: CSAKRLAEKFF.

The chain uses TRBV7-9 and TRBJ1-4, with D possibly matching TRBD1 (6 bases). Germline lookup yields CDR1 SEHNR and CDR2 FQNEAQ (reference sequence). The CDR3 covers 18 residues. V lost 5 bases, J lost 3 bases, and 22 bases lay in between. The CDR3 here is CASSPYRVPRIANEKLFF. CDR3 coding DNA: TGTGCCAGCAGCCCCTACAGGGTTCCTCGGATCGCTAATGAAAAACTGTTTTTT.

This chain connects TRBV5-1 to TRBJ2-1; D is possibly TRBD2 (5 bases). Per the germline V gene, CDR1 is SGHRS and CDR2 is YFSETQ. CDR3 length: 13 residues. The V end was cut by 4 bases, the J end by 15 bases, with 20 bases between. The CDR3 spells CASSRAETSSPFF. CDR3 in DNA: TGCGCCAGCAGCAGGGCGGAAACTAGTTCCCCGTTCTTC.

The CDR3 loop reads CASSYGERHEQFF. The CDR3 coding sequence is TGTGCCAGCAGTTACGGGGAGCGCCATGAGCAGTTCTTC. The chain recombines TRBV6-6 with TRBJ2-1; TRBD2 is a possible D gene (5 bases). Per germline, CDR1 MNHNY and CDR2 SVGAGI (reference sequence). The V and J ends lost 2 bases and 8 bases respectively, with 10 bases between them. This CDR3 comprises 13 residues.

V and J are TRBV4-1 and TRBJ2-1; 8 bases align to TRBD1. V lost 1 base, J lost 2 bases, and 1 base stayed unmatched. The germline gives CDR1 MGHRA, CDR2 YSYEKL. The CDR3 has 15 residues. The CDR3 loop is CASSQGTGPYNEQFF. For the CDR3, the DNA is TGCGCCAGCAGCCAAGGGACAGGGCCCTACAATGAGCAGTTCTTC.

The rearrangement joins TRBV7-9 to TRBJ2-7; 7 positions agree with TRBD1. Germline values: CDR1 SEHNR, CDR2 FQNEAQ (reference sequence). Germline trimming cut 4 bases from V and 4 bases from J; bases unmatched to any gene: 19. The CDR3 has 18 residues. The CDR3 nucleotides read TGTGCCAGCAGCTCAGAACAGACTAACGAGGGGGCCGGTTACGAGCAGTACTTC. It encodes CASSSEQTNEGAGYEQYF.

The J gene is TRBJ2-1, the V gene TRBV9; D call uncertain. This CDR3 comprises 13 residues. Germline lookup yields CDR1 SGDLS and CDR2 YYNGEE. V lost 0 bases to trimming and J lost 5 bases, with 6 bases between them. In nucleotides, the CDR3 is TGTGCCAGCAGCGTAGGCAGAAACAATGAGCAGTTCTTC. Its translation is CASSVGRNNEQFF.

The chain links TRBV5-1 to TRBJ2-1; 7 nucleotides match TRBD1. The CDR3 loop spans 14 amino acids. Per germline, CDR1 SGHRS and CDR2 YFSETQ. Trimming took 1 base from V and 8 from J; bases not matched to a gene: 6. In nucleotides, the CDR3 is TGCGCCAGCAGCTTGATCACAGGGGTGCATGAGCAGTTCTTC. This codes for CASSLITGVHEQFF. Full variable domain (remainder filled in from reference TRBV5-1 and TRBJ2-1): KAGVTQTPRYLIKTRGQQVTLSCSPISGHRSVSWYQQTPGQGLQFLFEYFSETQRNKGNFPGRFSGRQFSNSRSEMNVSTLELGDSALYLCASSLITGVHEQFFGPGTRLTVL.

This chain uses TRBV11-2 with TRBJ2-7; 7 positions agree with TRBD1. Germline V gene data show CDR1 as SGHAT and CDR2 as FQNNGV. V was pared by 1 base and J by 3 bases, with 6 bases of the junction left unmatched. This CDR3 region has 15 residues. The CDR3 sequence: CASSLVWDRHYEQYF. CDR3 nucleotides: TGTGCCAGCAGCTTAGTATGGGACAGACACTACGAGCAGTACTTC.

The chain couples TRBV7-2 to TRBJ1-2; 10 bases agree with TRBD1. Germline loops: CDR1 SGHTA, CDR2 FQGNSA. CDR3 length: 16 residues. The junction had 16 bases not matched to a gene; V was cut back by 7 bases and J by 8 bases. CDR3 nucleotide sequence: TGTGCCAGCAACCCGGTCTTAGGGACAGGGGTTAGGGGCTACACCTTC. Protein: CASNPVLGTGVRGYTF.

This clone was recorded once. This chain connects TRBV5-5 to TRBJ1-2; 10 bases fit TRBD1. Germline CDR1 SGHKS, CDR2 YYEKEE (reference sequence). The CDR3 has 14 amino acids. V lost 3 bases, J lost 7 bases, and 6 bases stayed unmatched. The CDR3 nucleotides are TGTGCCAGCAGCTACGTCGACAGGGGGCTTGGCTACACCTTC. It is translated as CASSYVDRGLGYTF.

The chain employs TRBV11-3 and TRBJ1-3; D is ambiguous. This CDR3 is built from 14 residues. The V end lost 1 base, the J end lost 1 base, and 5 bases lay between the germline ends. Germline-derived CDR1 and CDR2 are SGHNT and YENEEA. The CDR3 spells CASSLGGSGNTIYF. CDR3 DNA: TGTGCCAGCAGCTTAGGAGGGTCTGGAAACACCATATATTTT.

The chain couples TRBV5-8 to TRBJ2-4; 9 positions match TRBD2. V lost 4 bases and J lost 1; bases outside the gene matches: 12. The CDR3 is 18 residues long. Germline lookup yields CDR1 SGHTS and CDR2 YDEGEE. CDR3 nucleotide sequence: TGTGCCAGCAGCGCGACCCTTATTAGCGGGAGTGCCAAAAACATTCAGTACTTC. Translation gives CASSATLISGSAKNIQYF.

Here the CDR3 reads CASSLGAGPYEQYF. CDR3 coding DNA: TGTGCCAGCAGTTTAGGAGCGGGACCCTACGAGCAGTACTTC. The chain employs TRBV27 and TRBJ2-7, with 7 bases fitting TRBD2. Germline V gene lookup returns CDR1 MNHEY and CDR2 SMNVEV (reference sequence). V lost 2 bases to trimming and J lost 2 bases; unmatched junction nucleotides: 3. The CDR3 sequence is 14 residues long.

This sequence joins TRBV5-1 and TRBJ2-7, with 9 positions matching TRBD1. V lost 4 bases and J lost 4; bases outside the gene matches: 6. Germline V gene sequence: CDR1 SGHRS, CDR2 YFSETQ. The CDR3 loop spans 14 amino acids. The CDR3 coding sequence is TGCGCCAGCAGCGAGAGGACAGGGGATTACGAGCAGTACTTC. Translated: CASSERTGDYEQYF.

The chain employs TRBV5-6 and TRBJ2-1, with TRBD2 matching 11 bases. J was trimmed by 8 bases and V by 4 bases; bases with no gene match: 8. Germline CDR1 SGHDT, CDR2 YYEEEE. The CDR3 consists of 15 residues. CDR3 amino acids: CASSPTSGGRDEQFF. Written as DNA, the CDR3 is TGTGCCAGCAGCCCTACTAGCGGGGGTAGGGATGAGCAGTTCTTC.

This clone was recorded only once. This sequence joins TRBV5-1 and TRBJ1-1; the match to TRBD1 covers 8 bases. Germline trimming cut 5 bases from V and 1 base from J; bases unmatched to any gene: 10. Germline CDR1 SGHRS, CDR2 YFSETQ. The CDR3 runs 16 residues. CDR3 DNA: TGCGCCAGCAGTTTACCCGGGACAGGCAAGAACACTGAAGCTTTCTTT. This gives the protein CASSLPGTGKNTEAFF.